This record looks at one T cell receptor (beta chain) sequence and its context. Its specificity is unknown. MiXCR was run by TCRdb on the 5' RACE reads, yielding one entry per CDR3 protein. The data show 500,000 to 600,000 distinct CDR3 sequences, approximately 22% seen once. Trimming took off 7 bases at V and 3 bases at J, with 13 bases between the two ends. This CDR3 comprises 14 residues. CDR1 is SQVTM, CDR2 ANQGSEA, per germline. The sample belongs to a study of identical twins. General study results and limits: Out-of-frame alpha sequences that twins shared showed excess low generation probability. There were fewer insertions in abundant cord blood beta clonotypes, but memory repertoires showed no such pattern.

The sample was also linked to a second study, of T cells expressing NK-cell markers. That report adds: Most of the eight sequenced donors tested HCMV-seropositive; one tested seronegative. Dominant NKG2C+ clonotypes made up about 1.0-7.5% of CD8+ T cells in six donors.

The rearrangement joins TRBV29-1 to TRBJ2-6, with a weak D call TRBD1 (6 bases). Sequenced: CD4+ T cells sorted from blood. The sequence was obtained from a woman under 30 in good health. The CDR3 region is CSGRQAGGANVLTF. In DNA form, the CDR3 reads TGCAGCGGGAGACAGGCTGGTGGGGCCAACGTCCTGACTTTC.